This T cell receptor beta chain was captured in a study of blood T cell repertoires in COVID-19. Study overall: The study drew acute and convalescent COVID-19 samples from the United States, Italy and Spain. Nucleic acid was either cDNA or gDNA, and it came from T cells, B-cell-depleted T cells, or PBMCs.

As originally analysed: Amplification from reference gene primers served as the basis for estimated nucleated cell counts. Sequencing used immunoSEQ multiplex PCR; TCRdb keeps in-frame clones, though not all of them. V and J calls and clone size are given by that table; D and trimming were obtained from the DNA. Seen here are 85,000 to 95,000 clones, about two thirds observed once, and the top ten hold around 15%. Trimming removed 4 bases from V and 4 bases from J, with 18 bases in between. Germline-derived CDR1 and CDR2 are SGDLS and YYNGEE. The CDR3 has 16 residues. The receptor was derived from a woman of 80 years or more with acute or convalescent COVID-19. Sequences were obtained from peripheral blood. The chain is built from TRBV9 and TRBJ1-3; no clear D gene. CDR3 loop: CASSPAFRGHGNTIYF. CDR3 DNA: TGTGCCAGCAGCCCCGCTTTTCGCGGTCACGGAAACACCATATATTTT.